The rows below give T cell receptor beta chains drawn from one sample of a study of shared T cell receptors in the human thymus. The protocol was immunoSEQ multiplex PCR, while the TCRdb copy is restricted to in-frame clones and leaves out a portion. The sample records 700,000 or so clones, around 85% being singletons. These sequences were also reported in another study, on human thymus T cells.

Source material: thymocytes. Receptors were obtained from a girl in the first two years of life with a congenital heart defect. Both conserved end residues are part of each CDR3. Fields, in order: clone size, V gene, CDR3 length, D gene, J gene, CDR3 protein, CDR3 DNA. The D gene is left open where the match is weak. Where a row states a size, it is once, few, many or the class of an expanded clone; other rows omit it.

-,TRBV14,14,TRBD2,TRBJ2-3,CASSQGTRADTQYF,TGTGCCAGCAGCCAAGGGACTAGGGCAGATACGCAGTATTTT
-,TRBV18,18,TRBD1,TRBJ1-1,CASSPLSKGTGRNTEAFF,TGTGCCAGCTCACCACTATCTAAGGGGACAGGGAGAAACACTGAAGCTTTCTTT
once,TRBV15,19,-,TRBJ2-7,CATSRESPPKGPLSYEQYF,TGTGCCACCAGCAGAGAGTCACCACCGAAGGGGCCACTGTCCTACGAGCAGTACTTC
-,TRBV18,16,TRBD1,TRBJ1-1,CASSPGTDFHNTEAFF,TGTGCCAGCTCACCAGGGACAGACTTTCATAACACTGAAGCTTTCTTT
-,TRBV7-8,13,-,TRBJ1-2,CASSLASHYGYTF,TGTGCCAGCAGCTTAGCCAGTCACTATGGCTACACCTTC
few,TRBV5-1,14,-,TRBJ1-1,CASSSRAMNTEAFF,TGCGCCAGCAGCTCGCGCGCAATGAACACTGAAGCTTTCTTT
-,TRBV25-1,15,-,TRBJ2-7,CASVDDSKSEYEQYF,TGTGCCAGCGTAGACGACAGTAAAAGCGAGTACGAGCAGTACTTC
-,TRBV5-5,14,TRBD1,TRBJ1-2,CASSWGQRVYGYTF,TGTGCCAGCAGCTGGGGACAGAGAGTCTATGGCTACACCTTC
-,TRBV10-3,19,TRBD2,TRBJ2-1,CAISESTSGRHNPYNEQFF,TGTGCCATCAGTGAGTCAACTAGCGGGAGACATAATCCCTACAATGAGCAGTTCTTC
-,TRBV13,16,-,TRBJ2-3,CASSSTQGPSTDTQYF,TGTGCCAGCAGCTCAACGCAGGGGCCCTCCACAGATACGCAGTATTTT
-,TRBV7-9,14,-,TRBJ1-1,CASSRPGMNTEAFF,TGTGCCAGCAGCCGTCCGGGGATGAACACTGAAGCTTTCTTT
-,TRBV18,18,TRBD1,TRBJ1-1,CASSRPAGGELENTEAFF,TGTGCCAGCTCACGGCCCGCAGGGGGCGAATTAGAGAACACTGAAGCTTTCTTT
-,TRBV2,20,-,TRBJ2-3,CASSEAQGNTEYPSTDTQYF,TGTGCCAGCAGTGAAGCGCAGGGAAATACTGAATATCCTAGCACAGATACGCAGTATTTT
-,TRBV6-1,13,TRBD1,TRBJ1-5,CASMGTDYQPQHF,TGTGCCAGCATGGGGACAGACTATCAGCCCCAGCATTTT
-,TRBV7-9,17,-,TRBJ2-7,CASSPQDSYIISYEQYF,TGTGCCAGCAGCCCCCAGGACAGTTACATCATCTCCTACGAGCAGTACTTC
-,TRBV12-5,13,-,TRBJ1-1,CASGLRENTEAFF,TGTGCTAGTGGTTTGCGAGAGAACACTGAAGCTTTCTTT
-,TRBV15,15,TRBD1,TRBJ1-5,CATSYRQGGNQPQHF,TGTGCCACCAGCTACCGACAGGGGGGCAATCAGCCCCAGCATTTT